The following is a T cell receptor beta chain sequence with its context. As originally analysed: Using reference gene primer amplification, nucleated cell counts were estimated. The method was immunoSEQ multiplex PCR; TCRdb's version includes in-frame clones alone and lacks a portion of them. V and J calls and clone size are copied from that table; D and trimming were computed from the DNA. The repertoire has 300,000 to 350,000 clones, approximately 90% of them found once; the top ten carry around 4.2%. These data originate in a study of blood T cell repertoires in COVID-19. In the 2 weeks before study entry, exposed participants met a COVID-19 case, which was PCR-confirmed or clinician-diagnosed. Trimming left V 2 bases short and J 9 bases short, with 14 bases between. The CDR3 covers 14 residues. In germline, CDR1 is SGHNT, CDR2 YENEEA.

Sequencing input: PBMCs or T cells enriched from blood (not recorded which). The origin of this receptor is a woman aged 25 to 39 who had been exposed to COVID-19. This rearrangement joins TRBV11-3 to TRBJ2-1, with a tentative D call TRBD2 (5 bases). The DNA for the CDR3 is TGTGCCAGCAGCTTAAATAAGGGAGTGGGTGAGCAGTTCTTC. This encodes CASSLNKGVGEQFF. Drawing the rest from reference TRBV11-3 and TRBJ2-1, the complete variable domain is EAGVVQSPRYKIIEKKQPVAFWCNPISGHNTLYWYLQNLGQGPELLIRYENEEAVDDSQLPKDRFSAERLKGVDSTLKIQPAELGDSAVYLCASSLNKGVGEQFFGPGTRLTVL.